This entry lists 10 T cell receptor delta chains sequenced from one sample in a study of gamma-delta T cells after stem cell transplantation. TCRdb redid the clone calls on the RT-PCR reads with CATT. Among about 5,700 delta-chain clones listed, roughly 1.9% were seen once. Sequences were obtained from gamma-delta T cells. The source is a human donor. It is not recorded whose cells these are; they may come from a transplant donor.

By sample share, this clone is medium-sized (0.01 to 0.1%). Different DNA sequences within this sample yield the same CDR3. V and J are TRDV2 and TRDJ1, with D possibly matching TRDD3 (5 bases). V was shortened by 3 bases and J by 0 bases, with 13 bases between the two germline ends. The germline gives CDR1 GEAIGNYY, CDR2 EKD. The CDR3 consists of 15 residues. The CDR3, as DNA: TGTGCCTGTGACCCACTGGTACTGAACACCGATAAACTCATCTTT. Amino acid sequence: CACDPLVLNTDKLIF.

To note about this clone: TCRdb has a much larger clone's protein, which differs at residue 8 from the translation of this DNA, likely because of a read error; what is shown is the protein translated from the DNA. This chain connects TRDV2 to TRDJ1; 9 positions match TRDD3. The CDR3 is 15 amino acids. J lost 1 base, V lost 2 bases, and 4 bases had no gene match. Germline CDR1 GEAIGNYY, CDR2 EKD. Written as DNA, the CDR3 is TGTGCCTGTGACAACTGGGGGACAAGCACCGATAAACTCATCTTT. Its translation is CACDNWGTSTDKLIF.

With regard to this clone: TCRdb attributes to this sequence the protein of a much larger clone, which differs from the DNA translation at residue 4; a read error is likely, and the protein displayed is translated from the DNA. CDR3 DNA sequence: TGTGCCTGTAACATGGCTGGGGGATCCGACACCGATAAACTCATCTTT. Protein sequence: CACNMAGGSDTDKLIF. The chain recombines TRDV2 with TRDJ1; 9 bases align to TRDD3. CDR1 is GEAIGNYY, CDR2 EKD, per germline. CDR3 length: 16 residues. The ends lost 6 bases at V and 0 bases at J; junction bases unmatched: 10.

Note on this clone: Given a much more abundant clone one base away, this may be a read error. In the same sample, other DNA sequences code for this CDR3. The chain couples TRDV2 to TRDJ1; D might be TRDD3 (6 bases). CDR3 length: 16 residues. Trimming pared 1 base from V and 0 bases from J, leaving 14 bases between. CDR1 is GEAIGNYY, CDR2 EKD, per germline. CDR3 in DNA: TGTGCCTGTGACACGGTGGGGGCCCCGTACACCGATAAACTCATCTTT. This gives the protein CACDTVGAPYTDKLIF.

This clone has just a few counts. Just one base apart from a much larger clone, this may be a read error. This CDR3 is also generated by other DNA sequences in the sample. The gene calls are TRDV2 and TRDJ1; the match to TRDD3 covers 9 bases. V lost 1 base to trimming and J lost 2 bases; unmatched junction nucleotides: 16. Germline CDR1 and CDR2: GEAIGNYY and EKD. This CDR3 contains 19 residues. CDR3 DNA: TGTGCCTGTGACACGATCCTACCTACTGGGGGAAGAGGAACCGATAAACTCATCTTT. Translated, it gives CACDTILPTGGRGTDKLIF.

This clone occurred a few times. The translation of this DNA and the TCRdb protein of a much larger clone differ at residue 13, probably owing to a read error; the protein shown here is translated from the DNA. CDR3 nucleotides: TGTGCCTGTGACACTGCCAGCATTGGGGTGGGGTCCGCCGATAAACTCATCTTT. It yields the protein CACDTASIGVGSADKLIF. The chain carries TRDV2 and TRDJ1; D perhaps matches TRDD3 (5 bases). Trimming cost V 1 base and J 3 bases, with 23 bases left between them. Per germline, CDR1 GEAIGNYY and CDR2 EKD. The CDR3 totals 18 residues.

A few counts support this clone. The protein recorded in TCRdb matches a much larger clone and deviates from this DNA's translation at residue 5, suggesting a read error; the protein here is obtained by translating the DNA. The V call is TRDV2, the J call TRDJ1, with TRDD3 matching over 7 bases. V trimming: 4 bases; J trimming: 0 bases; junction bases outside the gene matches: 22. This CDR3 comprises 20 residues. CDR1 GEAIGNYY and CDR2 EKD come from the germline V gene. CDR3 sequence: CACDPISVYGGETYTDKLIF. DNA for the CDR3: TGTGCCTGTGATCCGATAAGCGTCTATGGGGGAGAAACCTACACCGATAAACTCATCTTT.

About this clone itself: This DNA's translation differs at residue 16 from TCRdb's protein, which comes from a much larger clone; a read error is likely, and the protein shown is translated from the DNA. V gene TRDV2 combines with J gene TRDJ1; 12 nucleotides line up with TRDD3. The last part of the DNA fits TRDJ2 better; the J call may be wrong. This CDR3 spans 17 amino acids. CDR1 is GEAIGNYY, CDR2 EKD, per germline. DNA for the CDR3: TGTGCCTGTGACACGCTGGGGGATACGGCGTACACCGATAAACTCTTCTTT. Protein product: CACDTLGDTAYTDKLFF.

This clone came up a few times. TCRdb attributes to this sequence the protein of a much larger clone, which differs from the DNA translation at residue 4; a read error is likely, and the protein displayed is translated from the DNA. V is TRDV2 and J is TRDJ1; maybe TRDD3 (6 bases). The CDR3 is 16 amino acids. From germline, CDR1 is GEAIGNYY and CDR2 EKD. CDR3 DNA sequence: TGTGCCTGTGGCACCGTCGGGGGAAGACCGGGCGATAAACTCATCTTT. This translates into CACGTVGGRPGDKLIF.

The sample holds a few counts of this clone. This sequence is one base from a far larger clone and is likely a read error. The same CDR3 arises from other DNA sequences in this sample as well. The gene calls are TRDV2 and TRDJ1; D might be TRDD3 (5 bases). Germline V CDR1 and CDR2: GEAIGNYY, EKD. There are 16 residues in the CDR3. V lost 0 bases to trimming and J lost 2 bases, with 15 bases between them. This CDR3 is CACDTVGSPGTDKLIF. The CDR3 DNA is TGTGCCTGTGACACCGTGGGATCTCCAGGGACCGATAAACTCATCTTT.